These T cell receptor beta chains were read from a single sample in a study of CD8 T cells in Susac syndrome. TCRdb ran MiXCR on the immunoSEQ multiplex PCR reads and lists one entry per CDR3 protein. The sample carries roughly 130,000 distinct CDR3 sequences, roughly 96% recorded once. The sequencing sample was made of CD4+ T cells from PBMCs. These receptors all come from a human donor in good health. Both conserved end residues are part of each CDR3.

V	J	CDR3
TRBV7-2	TRBJ2-6	CASSLRPGALANVLTF
TRBV19	TRBJ2-2	CASSINSGSTGELFF
TRBV29-1	TRBJ1-1	CSARSLGDTEAFF
TRBV2	TRBJ2-4	CASSGRSTKNIQYF
TRBV28	TRBJ2-1	CASPKNGNEQFF
TRBV14	TRBJ2-1	CASSPGLAGAGNEQFF
TRBV20-1	TRBJ2-3	CSAPGLALYF
TRBV20-1	TRBJ1-1	CSARSRRNTEAFF
TRBV29-1	TRBJ1-4	CSAWSGGAGEKLFF
TRBV5-1	TRBJ2-6	CASSLTGGVTGANVLTF
TRBV20-1	TRBJ2-2	CSARDSRRGGELFF
TRBV29-1	TRBJ1-1	CSVDSTGGIAFF
TRBV20-1	TRBJ2-7	CSARRGPLSYEQYF
TRBV5-6	TRBJ1-1	CASSRGANTEAFF
TRBV7-9	TRBJ2-7	CASSYNGEQYF
TRBV7-9	TRBJ1-5	CASSLGQPNQPQHF
TRBV7-9	TRBJ2-1	CASSLGAGFNEQFF
TRBV30	TRBJ2-4	CALGALAKNIQYF
TRBV4-1	TRBJ1-4	CASSHGLTDEKLFF
TRBV18	TRBJ2-1	CASSTSGNPGEQFF
TRBV7-2	TRBJ2-7	CASSSVAGAPYEQYF
TRBV6-5	TRBJ2-7	CASSYSNEQYF
TRBV5-1	TRBJ1-1	CASSFQDRRNTEAFF
TRBV23-1	TRBJ1-3	CASSRNGLTGNTIYF
TRBV28	TRBJ2-7	CASRPGGGAHSYEQYF
TRBV18	TRBJ2-5	CASSPGLAGAKRGETQYF
TRBV18	TRBJ1-1	CASSPPGTLNTEAFF
TRBV18	TRBJ2-7	CASSPPGTSPFYEQYF
TRBV5-6	TRBJ2-7	CASSPGGTRYEQYF
TRBV5-1	TRBJ1-2	CASSLGGMLNYGYTF
TRBV20-1	TRBJ2-3	CSARDRGTAQYF
TRBV4-1	TRBJ2-7	CASSRQEGTSGNSYEQYF
TRBV7-9	TRBJ2-7	CASSPSDRKPYEQYF
TRBV13	TRBJ2-3	CASSWGRGDTQYF
TRBV5-1	TRBJ2-3	CASSLAPGAGDTQYF
TRBV7-9	TRBJ1-2	CASSLALGQGTNYGYTF
TRBV6-5	TRBJ2-7	CASSFKIAGVVPYEQYF
TRBV5-1	TRBJ1-4	CASSPFAGSGEKLFF
TRBV27	TRBJ1-3	CASGKQGSGNTIYF
TRBV2	TRBJ2-7	CASSLDSAYEQYF
TRBV28	TRBJ1-1	CASSFGGLNTEAFF
TRBV15	TRBJ2-1	CATSRAGGGRPDNEQFF
TRBV5-1	TRBJ1-4	CASSLSTGLSEKLFF
TRBV7-9	TRBJ2-7	CASSFGQGGYEQYF
TRBV7-2	TRBJ1-4	CASSLEANEKLFF
TRBV5-1	TRBJ1-2	CASSLERDRGEGYTF
TRBV3-1	TRBJ2-7	CASSRLLSAYEQYF
TRBV2	TRBJ2-1	CATGRGNEQFF